The clone carrying this TCR beta chain occurred once. Its antigen is undetermined. Via MiXCR, TCRdb re-called the RT-PCR reads, giving one row per CDR3 protein. The table lists about 520,000 distinct CDR3 sequences, over 25% of them singletons. The data belong to a study of response to subunit inactivated influenza vaccine. Study observations and caveats: Few new T cells, the authors suggested, are recruited by each seasonal influenza vaccination.

This CDR3 comprises 15 residues. The trim removed 3 bases at V and 4 bases at J, leaving 6 bases unmatched. The origin of this receptor is a man aged 45 to 65 who received an inactivated influenza vaccine. The chain carries TRBV12-3 or TRBV12-4 and TRBJ2-3; 8 bases line up with TRBD2. The sample was CD4+ T cells sorted from PBMCs, taken roughly 5 days after vaccination. The CDR3 is CASSFRGGRSDTQYF. The CDR3 coding sequence is TGTGCCAGCAGTTTCCGGGGGGGCCGATCAGATACGCAGTATTTT.